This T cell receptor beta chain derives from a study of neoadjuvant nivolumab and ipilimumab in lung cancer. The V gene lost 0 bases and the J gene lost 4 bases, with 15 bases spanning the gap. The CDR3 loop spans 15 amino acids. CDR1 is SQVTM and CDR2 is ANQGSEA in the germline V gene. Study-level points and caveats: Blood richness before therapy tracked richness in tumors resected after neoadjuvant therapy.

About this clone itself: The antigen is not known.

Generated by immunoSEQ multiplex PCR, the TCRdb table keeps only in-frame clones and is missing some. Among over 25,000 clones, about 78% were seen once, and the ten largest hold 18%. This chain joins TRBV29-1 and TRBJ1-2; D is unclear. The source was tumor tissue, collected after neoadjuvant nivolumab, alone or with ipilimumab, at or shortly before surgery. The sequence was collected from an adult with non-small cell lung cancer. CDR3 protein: CSVEEWQPNPYGYTF. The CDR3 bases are TGCAGCGTTGAAGAATGGCAGCCCAACCCCTATGGCTACACCTTC.